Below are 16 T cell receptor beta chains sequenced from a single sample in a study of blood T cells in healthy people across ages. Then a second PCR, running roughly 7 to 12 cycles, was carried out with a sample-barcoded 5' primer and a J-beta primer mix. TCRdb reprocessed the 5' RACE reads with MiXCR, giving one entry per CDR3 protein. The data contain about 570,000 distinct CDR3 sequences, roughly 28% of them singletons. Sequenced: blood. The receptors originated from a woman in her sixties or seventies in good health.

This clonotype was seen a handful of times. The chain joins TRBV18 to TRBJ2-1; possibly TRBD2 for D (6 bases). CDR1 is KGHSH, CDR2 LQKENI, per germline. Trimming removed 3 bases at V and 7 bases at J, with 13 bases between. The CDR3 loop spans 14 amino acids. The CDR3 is CASSPGLLSNEQFF. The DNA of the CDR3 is TGTGCCAGCTCACCGGGACTCCTCTCAAATGAGCAGTTCTTC.

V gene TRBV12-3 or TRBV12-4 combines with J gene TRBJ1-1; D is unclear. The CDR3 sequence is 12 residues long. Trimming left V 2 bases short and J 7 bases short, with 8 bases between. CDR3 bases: TGTGCCAGCAGTTTACACACGTATGAAGCTTTCTTT. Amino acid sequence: CASSLHTYEAFF.

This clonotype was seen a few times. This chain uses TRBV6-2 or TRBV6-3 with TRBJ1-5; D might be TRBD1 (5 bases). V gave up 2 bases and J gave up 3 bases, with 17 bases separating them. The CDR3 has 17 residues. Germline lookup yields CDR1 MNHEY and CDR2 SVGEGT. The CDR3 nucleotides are TGTGCCAGCAGTTACCCCAGGCAGGGCACAATCAATCAGCCCCAGCATTTT. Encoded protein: CASSYPRQGTINQPQHF.

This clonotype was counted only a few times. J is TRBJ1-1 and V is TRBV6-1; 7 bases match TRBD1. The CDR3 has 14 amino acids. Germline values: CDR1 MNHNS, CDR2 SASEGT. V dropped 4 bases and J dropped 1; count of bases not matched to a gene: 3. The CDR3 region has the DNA TGTGCCAGCAGTGTGGGACAGCGGAACACTGAAGCTTTCTTT. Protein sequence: CASSVGQRNTEAFF.

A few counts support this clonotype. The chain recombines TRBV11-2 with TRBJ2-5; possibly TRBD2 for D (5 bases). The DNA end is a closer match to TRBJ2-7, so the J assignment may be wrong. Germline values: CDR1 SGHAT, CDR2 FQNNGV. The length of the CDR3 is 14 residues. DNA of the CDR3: TGTGCCAGCAGCTTGTGGCGGGCCCCCTACGAGCAGTACTTC. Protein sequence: CASSLWRAPYEQYF.

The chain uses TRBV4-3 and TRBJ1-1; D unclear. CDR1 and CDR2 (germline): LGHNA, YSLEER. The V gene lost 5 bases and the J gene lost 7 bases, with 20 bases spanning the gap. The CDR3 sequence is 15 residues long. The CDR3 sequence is CASSSPAGILDEAFF. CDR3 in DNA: TGCGCCAGCAGCTCACCAGCGGGGATTTTGGATGAAGCTTTCTTT.

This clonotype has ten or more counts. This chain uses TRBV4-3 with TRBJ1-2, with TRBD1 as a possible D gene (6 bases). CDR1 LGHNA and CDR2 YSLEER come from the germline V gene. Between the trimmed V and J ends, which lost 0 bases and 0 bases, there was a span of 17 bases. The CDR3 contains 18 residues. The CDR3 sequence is CASSQERGAQSPNYGYTF. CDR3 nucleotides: TGCGCCAGCAGCCAAGAGAGGGGGGCCCAGAGTCCTAACTATGGCTACACCTTC.

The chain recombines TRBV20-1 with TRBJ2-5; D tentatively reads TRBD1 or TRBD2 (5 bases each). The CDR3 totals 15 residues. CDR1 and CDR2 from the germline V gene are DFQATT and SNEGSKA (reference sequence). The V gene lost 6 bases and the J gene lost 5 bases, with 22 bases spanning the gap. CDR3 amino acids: CSARTPRGSVETQYF. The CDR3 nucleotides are TGCAGTGCACGGACACCTCGGGGTTCGGTGGAGACCCAGTACTTC.

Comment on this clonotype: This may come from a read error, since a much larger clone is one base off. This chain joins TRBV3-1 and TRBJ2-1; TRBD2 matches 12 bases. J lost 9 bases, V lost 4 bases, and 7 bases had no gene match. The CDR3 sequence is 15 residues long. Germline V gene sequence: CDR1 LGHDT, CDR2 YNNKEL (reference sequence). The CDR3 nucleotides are TGTGCCAGCAGCCCCCAGGCTAGCGGGGGGGCTGAGCAGTTCTTC. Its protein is CASSPQASGGAEQFF.

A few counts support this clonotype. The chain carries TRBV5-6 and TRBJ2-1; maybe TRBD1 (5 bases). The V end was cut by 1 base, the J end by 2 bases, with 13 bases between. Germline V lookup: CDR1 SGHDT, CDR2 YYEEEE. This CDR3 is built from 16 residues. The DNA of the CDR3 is TGTGCCAGCAGCTTGCGTCCAAGGGGCGCCTACAATGAGCAGTTCTTC. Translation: CASSLRPRGAYNEQFF. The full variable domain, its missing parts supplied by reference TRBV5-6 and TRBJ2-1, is DAGVTQSPTHLIKTRGQQVTLRCSPKSGHDTVSWYQQALGQGPQFIFQYYEEEERQRGNFPDRFSGHQFPNYSSELNVNALLLGDSALYLCASSLRPRGAYNEQFFGPGTRLTVL.

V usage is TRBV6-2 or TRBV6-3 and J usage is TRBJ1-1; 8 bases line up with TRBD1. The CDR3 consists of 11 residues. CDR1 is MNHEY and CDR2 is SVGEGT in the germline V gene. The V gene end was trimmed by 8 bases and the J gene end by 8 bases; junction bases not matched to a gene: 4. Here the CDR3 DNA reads TGTGCCAGCCTACAGGGGGTCGAAGCTTTCTTT. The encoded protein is CASLQGVEAFF.

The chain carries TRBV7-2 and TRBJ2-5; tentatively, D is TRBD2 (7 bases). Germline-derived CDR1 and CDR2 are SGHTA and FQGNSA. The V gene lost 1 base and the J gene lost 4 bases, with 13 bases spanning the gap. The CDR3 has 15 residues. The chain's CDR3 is CASSLDSAGAETQYF. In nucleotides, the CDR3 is TGTGCCAGCAGCTTAGATAGCGCGGGGGCAGAGACCCAGTACTTC.

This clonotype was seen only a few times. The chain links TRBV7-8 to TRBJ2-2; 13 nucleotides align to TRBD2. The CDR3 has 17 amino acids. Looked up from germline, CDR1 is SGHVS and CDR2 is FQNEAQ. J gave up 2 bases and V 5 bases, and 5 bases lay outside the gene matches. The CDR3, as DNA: TGTGCCAGCAGCCAGGGACTAGCGGGGACTAACACCGGGGAGCTGTTTTTT. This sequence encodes CASSQGLAGTNTGELFF.

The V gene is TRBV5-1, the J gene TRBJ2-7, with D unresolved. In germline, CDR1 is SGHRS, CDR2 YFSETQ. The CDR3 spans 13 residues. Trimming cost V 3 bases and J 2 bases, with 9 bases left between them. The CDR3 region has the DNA TGCGCCAGCAGCTCAGTATGGGCCTACGAGCAGTACTTC. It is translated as CASSSVWAYEQYF.

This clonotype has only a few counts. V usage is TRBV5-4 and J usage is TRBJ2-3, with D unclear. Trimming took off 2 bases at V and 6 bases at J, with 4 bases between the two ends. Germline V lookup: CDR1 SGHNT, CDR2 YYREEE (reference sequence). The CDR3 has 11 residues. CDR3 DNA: TGTGCCAGCAGCTTTGTCGATACGCAGTATTTT. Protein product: CASSFVDTQYF. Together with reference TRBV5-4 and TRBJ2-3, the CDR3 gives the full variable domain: ETGVTQSPTHLIKTRGQQVTLRCSSQSGHNTVSWYQQALGQGPQFIFQYYREEENGRGNFPPRFSGLQFPNYSSELNVNALELDDSALYLCASSFVDTQYFGPGTRLTVL.

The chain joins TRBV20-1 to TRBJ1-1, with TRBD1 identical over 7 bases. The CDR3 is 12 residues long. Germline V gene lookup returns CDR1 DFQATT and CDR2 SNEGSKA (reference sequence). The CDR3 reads CTTDRTNTEAFF. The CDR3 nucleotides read TGCACCACGGACAGGACCAACACTGAAGCTTTCTTT.